A selection of T cell receptor beta chains follows, all from one sample in a study of T-cell reconstitution after alpha-beta-depleted transplantation in children. MiXCR, run by TCRdb on the PCR reads, gives a single entry per CDR3 protein. The sample records about 640,000 distinct CDR3 sequences, about 15% being singletons. This material consisted of PBMCs from the stem cell graft donor, taken from the stem cell graft. These receptors were collected from a human donor who donated a stem cell graft to a child with acute myeloid leukemia. CDR3s include the opening cysteine and the closing phenylalanine or tryptophan. Each record gives: clone size, J gene, V gene, D gene, CDR3 DNA, CDR3 protein. The D gene is left open where the match is weak. The size entry is marked missing in some rows and otherwise reads once, few, many or a size class.

. TRBJ2-1 TRBV7-3 . TGTGCCAGCAGCCAATCCGCGGGAATCGGTGAGCAGTTCTTC CASSQSAGIGEQFF
many TRBJ2-5 TRBV27 . TGTGCCAGCAGTTTTCGGGCACTTTGGACCCAGTACTTC CASSFRALWTQYF
many TRBJ2-1 TRBV24-1 . TGTGCCACCAGTAGCGGCAATGAGCAGTTCTTC CATSSGNEQFF
few TRBJ2-1 TRBV29-1 . TGCAGCGTTGACAGACCTCCACGGGACACTTCTAAGGGGTCCTACAATGAGCAGTTCTTC CSVDRPPRDTSKGSYNEQFF
many TRBJ1-1 TRBV29-1 . TGCAGCGTTGGGGCGGCAGGAGACAACACTGAAGCTTTCTTT CSVGAAGDNTEAFF
many TRBJ2-1 TRBV7-6 TRBD2 TGTGCCAGCAGCCCCCGACTAGCGGGGGAAGCCTACAATGAGCAGTTCTTC CASSPRLAGEAYNEQFF
few TRBJ2-7 TRBV20-1 . TGCAGTGCTAGTAGACCGGCCGCCTACGAGCAGTACTTC CSASRPAAYEQYF
few TRBJ1-1 TRBV30 . TGTGCCTGGTCAGGATTGGGGACTGAAGCTTTCTTT CAWSGLGTEAFF
. TRBJ1-6 TRBV20-1 . TGCAGTGCTAGGGGGAGACCCAATTCACCCCTCCACTTT CSARGRPNSPLHF
. TRBJ2-2 TRBV15 TRBD2 TGTGCCACCAGCAGAGATATGGGGAGGGTACTGAACACCGGGGAGCTGTTTTTT CATSRDMGRVLNTGELFF
few TRBJ2-2 TRBV20-1 . TGCAGTGCTAGCCCAGGGCCCGGGGAGCTGTTTTTT CSASPGPGELFF
few TRBJ2-2 TRBV24-1 . TGTGCCACCAGTGCCCTCAGGGGTTCGAACACCGGGGAGCTGTTTTTT CATSALRGSNTGELFF
many TRBJ2-5 TRBV20-1 TRBD2 TGCAGTGCTAACGGGGGGGCCTCCCTAGCACCCCAGTACTTC CSANGGASLAPQYF
few TRBJ2-5 TRBV29-1 TRBD1 TGCAGCGTGATACCGGGACAGCAAGCTTTCCAAGAGACCCAGTACTTC CSVIPGQQAFQETQYF
many TRBJ2-1 TRBV11-1 TRBD2 TGTGCCAGCAGCCCCACCCCTGGGACTAGCGGGGAGTACAATGAGCAGTTCTTC CASSPTPGTSGEYNEQFF
few TRBJ1-5 TRBV15 . TGTGCCACCAGCAGCGAAATCGATCAGCCCCAGCATTTT CATSSEIDQPQHF
few TRBJ2-2 TRBV29-1 TRBD1 TGCAGCGGAACAGGGGGTTGGGCCGGGGAGCTGTTTTTT CSGTGGWAGELFF
many TRBJ2-3 TRBV20-1 TRBD1 TGCAGTGCTCTCGACAGGGGTGGCAGAACAGATACGCAGTATTTT CSALDRGGRTDTQYF
few TRBJ1-5 TRBV12-3/TRBV12-4 . TGTGCCAGCAGTCCGGACAGCGGTCAGCCCCAGCATTTT CASSPDSGQPQHF
many TRBJ2-3 TRBV20-1 TRBD2 TGCAGTGCTAGAGATGGCGCGGGGGATGGAGATACGCAGTATTTT CSARDGAGDGDTQYF
many TRBJ2-5 TRBV20-1 TRBD2 TGCAGTGCTGACGGGACTAGCCAAGGGGAGACCCAGTACTTC CSADGTSQGETQYF
. TRBJ2-2 TRBV28 . TGTGCCAGCACCCTACGCGCCGGGGAGCTGTTTTTT CASTLRAGELFF
once TRBJ2-1 TRBV12-3/TRBV12-4 . TGTGCCAGCAGTTTGACCTCGGTCGCTTGGTTC CASSLTSVAWF
many TRBJ1-6 TRBV20-1 . TGCAGTGCTAGAGCTAATCAGGGGAACAATTCACCCCTCCACTTT CSARANQGNNSPLHF
few TRBJ1-6 TRBV6-1 TRBD1 TGTGCCAGCAGTGAGGAAGAGGGGGCTCTGAGCTCCTATAATTCACCCCTCCACTTT CASSEEEGALSSYNSPLHF
few TRBJ2-5 TRBV10-3 . TGTGCCATCAGTGTTCGAGGGCAAGAGACCCAGTACTTC CAISVRGQETQYF
many TRBJ1-1 TRBV20-1 . TGCAGTGCTAGAGACCCGGAGGTCAACACTGAAGCTTTCTTT CSARDPEVNTEAFF
. TRBJ2-3 TRBV20-1 . TGCAGTGCTAGAGATGAGGCCCGGAGGTATTTT CSARDEARRYF
many TRBJ2-1 TRBV5-5 TRBD1 TGTGCCAGCAGCTTGGTTCGGACAGGGGAGTTCTTC CASSLVRTGEFF
many TRBJ1-5 TRBV20-1 TRBD1 TGCAGTGCTCCCGAAAAAGGGGGCTCTCAGCCCCAGCATTTT CSAPEKGGSQPQHF
many TRBJ2-7 TRBV20-1 . TGCAGTGCTAGAGAAACCGGGACTCTTGAGCAGTACTTC CSARETGTLEQYF
few TRBJ1-1 TRBV9 . TGTGCCAGCAGCGTAGAGTGGGGGAACACTGAAGCTTTCTTT CASSVEWGNTEAFF
many TRBJ2-2 TRBV5-1 . TGCGCCAGCAGCCTCCAGGGTATCGACACCGGGGAGCTGTTTTTT CASSLQGIDTGELFF
. TRBJ2-1 TRBV11-1 TRBD2 TGTGCCAGCAGCTTAAGCGAACTAGCGGGGGCTCAAAGGTGGGACAATGAGCAGTTCTTC CASSLSELAGAQRWDNEQFF
few TRBJ1-3 TRBV4-3 . TGCGCCAGCAGCCAAGCCTTCAGCGGCAGCTCTGGAAACACCATATATTTT CASSQAFSGSSGNTIYF
few TRBJ2-3 TRBV15 . TGTGCCACCAGCAGCGGGACACCCAGCACAGATACGCAGTATTTT CATSSGTPSTDTQYF
. TRBJ2-1 TRBV7-2 TRBD1 TGTGCCAGCAGCTTAGCTCTCCAGGGGGCAGGTGAGCAGTTCTTC CASSLALQGAGEQFF
once TRBJ2-7 TRBV7-8 TRBD2 TGTGCCAGCAGCACAAGACTAGCAAACGAGCAGTACTTC CASSTRLANEQYF
many TRBJ2-7 TRBV7-9 . TGTGCCAGCAGCTTAGTAACAAGTTCCTACGAGCAGTACTTC CASSLVTSSYEQYF
many TRBJ2-7 TRBV7-2 . TGTGCCAGCATCCCCAGAGCAGGAACCTCCTACGAGCAGTACTTC CASIPRAGTSYEQYF
few TRBJ1-1 TRBV20-1 . TGCAGTGCTAGAAAATTGGTAACCGAGTGGGGGACTGAAGCTTTCTTT CSARKLVTEWGTEAFF
many TRBJ1-2 TRBV9 . TGTGCCAGCAGCGTAGGAGGGGCTGGCTACACCTTC CASSVGGAGYTF
few TRBJ1-1 TRBV7-9 . TGTGCCGGGACGAGGATTGACACTGAAGCTTTCTTT CAGTRIDTEAFF
. TRBJ1-1 TRBV24-1 TRBD1 TGTGCCACCAGGAGAACAGGGGCCACTGAAGCTTTCTTT CATRRTGATEAFF
. TRBJ2-2 TRBV10-3 . TGTGCCATCAGTGAGCTGGGGGCAGGCGGGGAGCTGTTTTTT CAISELGAGGELFF
few TRBJ2-7 TRBV7-9 TRBD1 TGTGCCAGCAGCTTCCCCGGGACAGGAATTTACGAGCAGTACTTC CASSFPGTGIYEQYF
few TRBJ1-2 TRBV28 . TGTGCCAGCATTGCCCCCGTCGGAGTCTATGGCTACACCTTC CASIAPVGVYGYTF
. TRBJ1-4 TRBV15 . TGTGCCACCAGCAGAGATGCCCGATCGAGCGCAACTAATGAAAAACTGTTTTTT CATSRDARSSATNEKLFF
many TRBJ2-7 TRBV20-1 TRBD2 TGCAGTGCCAAGGGACTAGCGGGCCTCCCGGCGGGCGAGCAGTACTTC CSAKGLAGLPAGEQYF